This TCR beta chain stems from a study of post-analysis software for immune sequencing data. Study-level findings and limits: Controls had lower frequencies than patients of five TRBV segments, which included TRBV5-6, TRBV5-1 and TRBV20-1.

Trimming stripped 5 bases from V and 5 bases from J, with 15 bases between. This CDR3 contains 14 residues. CDR1 is SEHNR, CDR2 FQNEAQ, per germline (reference sequence). This clonotype was detected only a few times. Its antigen is still unknown. Unique molecular identifiers featured in each of the TCR beta cDNA libraries. One entry per CDR3 protein results from TCRdb running MiXCR on the PCR reads. The data show roughly 600,000 distinct CDR3 sequences, about 40% seen once. This TCR came from a girl aged 10 to 17 with multiple sclerosis. The V gene is TRBV7-9, the J gene TRBJ1-1, with D tentatively TRBD1 (5 bases). Sequenced sample: blood. CDR3 loop: CASSTQDLRTEAFF. The CDR3, as DNA: TGTGCCAGCAGCACACAGGACCTGAGGACTGAAGCTTTCTTT.